The next 8 T cell receptor beta chains were all read from a single sample in a study of OX40 agonist ivuxolimab in advanced cancers. The data were produced by immunoSEQ multiplex PCR, yet TCRdb's version contains in-frame clones alone and is incomplete. The sample records approximately 58,000 clones, around four fifths being singletons. The material was CD4+ or CD8+ T cells sorted from blood, obtained in a trial of the OX40 agonist ivuxolimab. Source of these receptors: an adult with an advanced solid tumor such as melanoma, head and neck, liver or kidney cancer.

The rearrangement uses TRBV10-3 and TRBJ2-7, with D tentatively TRBD1 or TRBD2 (6 bases each). The length of the CDR3 is 14 residues. The V gene lost 6 bases and the J gene lost 5 bases, with 17 bases spanning the gap. Germline lookup yields CDR1 ENHRY and CDR2 SYGVKD. CDR3 region: CAISRRQEGDEQYF. CDR3 in DNA: TGTGCCATCAGCCGCCGACAGGAGGGGGACGAGCAGTACTTC.

The CDR3 nucleotides are TGTGCCAGCAAACGGGGGGGCAGAGATGAGCAGTTCTTC. Protein: CASKRGGRDEQFF. J is TRBJ2-1 and V is TRBV2; TRBD2 matches 8 bases. Germline trimming cut 7 bases from V and 8 bases from J; bases unmatched to any gene: 7. The CDR3 extends over 13 amino acids. Per the germline V gene, CDR1 is SNHLY and CDR2 is FYNNEI.

This clone occurred once. This chain links TRBV28 with TRBJ2-3; D might be TRBD2 (6 bases). The CDR3 extends over 13 amino acids. V was clipped by 9 bases and J by 0 bases, with 10 bases between them. Germline values: CDR1 MDHEN, CDR2 SYDVKM. The CDR3 protein is CASFGGSTDTQYF. As DNA, the CDR3 is TGTGCCAGTTTCGGAGGGAGCACAGATACGCAGTATTTT. The full variable domain, with the rest looked up from reference TRBV28 and TRBJ2-3, is DVKVTQSSRYLVKRTGEKVFLECVQDMDHENMFWYRQDPGLGLRLIYFSYDVKMKEKGDIPEGYSVSREKKERFSLILESASTNQTSMYLCASFGGSTDTQYFGPGTRLTVL.

The V gene is TRBV5-1, the J gene TRBJ2-5; either TRBD1 or TRBD2 may fit D (5 bases each). The CDR3 is made up of 15 amino acids. V shed 4 bases and J shed 10 bases, with 23 bases lying between them. Germline lookup yields CDR1 SGHRS and CDR2 YFSETQ. The DNA for the CDR3 is TGCGCCAGCAGCCTGAACCCGGGACGCCAAGGAGGCCAGTACTTC. Its translation: CASSLNPGRQGGQYF.

V usage is TRBV5-1 and J usage is TRBJ2-2; unclear D gene. Germline V CDR1 and CDR2: SGHRS, YFSETQ. This CDR3 has 11 residues. Trimming pared 2 bases from V and 13 bases from J, leaving 9 bases between. Here the CDR3 DNA reads TGCGCCAGCAGCTTAACCAAGAGGCTGTTTTTT. Translating gives CASSLTKRLFF.

V gene TRBV18 combines with J gene TRBJ1-1; 10 nucleotides agree with TRBD1. The CDR3 runs to 17 residues. Germline CDR1 and CDR2: KGHSH and LQKENI. The V and J ends lost 6 bases and 5 bases, in that order; junction bases with no gene match: 15. The CDR3 region is CASSLNTYRDRGTEAFF. In DNA form, the CDR3 reads TGTGCCAGCTCCCTTAATACTTACCGGGACAGGGGTACTGAAGCTTTCTTT.

This clone appeared once. The chain combines TRBV30 with TRBJ1-2, with 11 bases aligning to TRBD1. Germline trimming cut 4 bases from V and 7 bases from J; bases unmatched to any gene: 8. Germline V gene data show CDR1 as GTSNPN and CDR2 as SVGIG (reference sequence). The CDR3 contains 14 residues. DNA of the CDR3: TGTGCCTGGATGTTTGTTGGGACAGGGGGTGGCTACACCTTC. Protein sequence: CAWMFVGTGGGYTF. Together with reference TRBV30 and TRBJ1-2, the CDR3 gives the full variable domain: SQTIHQWPATLVQPVGSPLSLECTVEGTSNPNLYWYRQAAGRGLQLLFYSVGIGQISSEVPQNLSASRPQDRQFILSSKKLLLSDSGFYLCAWMFVGTGGGYTFGSGTRLTVV.

The CDR3 nucleotides are TGCAGCGCCCAGGGGGCGGGTAATCAGCCCCAGCATTTT. Residues: CSAQGAGNQPQHF. V gene TRBV29-1 combines with J gene TRBJ1-5; TRBD1 aligns across 8 bases. The CDR3 runs to 13 residues. Germline CDR1 is SQVTM and CDR2 is ANQGSEA. J gave up 4 bases and V 7 bases, and 6 bases lay outside the gene matches.